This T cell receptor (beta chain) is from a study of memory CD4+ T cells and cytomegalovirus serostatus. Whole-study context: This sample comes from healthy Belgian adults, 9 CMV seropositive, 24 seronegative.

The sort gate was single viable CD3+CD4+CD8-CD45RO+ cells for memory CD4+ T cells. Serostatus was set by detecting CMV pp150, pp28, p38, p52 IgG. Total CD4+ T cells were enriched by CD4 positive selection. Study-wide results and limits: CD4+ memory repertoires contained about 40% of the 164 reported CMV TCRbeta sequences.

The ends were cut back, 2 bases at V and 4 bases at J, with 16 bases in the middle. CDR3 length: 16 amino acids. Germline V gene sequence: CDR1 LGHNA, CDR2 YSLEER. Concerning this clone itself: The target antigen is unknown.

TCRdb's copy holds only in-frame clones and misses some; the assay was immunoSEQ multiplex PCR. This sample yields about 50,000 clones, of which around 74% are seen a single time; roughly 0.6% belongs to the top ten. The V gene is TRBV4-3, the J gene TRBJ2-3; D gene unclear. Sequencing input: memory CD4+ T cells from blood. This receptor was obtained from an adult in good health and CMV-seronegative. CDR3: CASSQNPPAMADTQYF. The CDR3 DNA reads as TGCGCCAGCAGCCAAAACCCCCCGGCGATGGCAGATACGCAGTATTTT.